Included here is one T cell receptor beta chain sequence, with context. Noted time point: after dendritic cell vaccination, including at tumor progression/relapse. V was pared by 0 bases and J by 1 base, with 10 bases between. Germline CDR1 is SGHDT and CDR2 is YYEEEE. The CDR3 totals 16 residues. Data came from immunoSEQ multiplex PCR; TCRdb stores just in-frame clones and leaves some out. Altogether 85,000 or so clones are present, approximately 81% being singletons, with the ten largest covering 8.5%. This sample was taken from a study of glioma-infiltrating T cells after dendritic cell vaccination. Turning to the study itself: Dendritic cell vaccination trial patients had either newly diagnosed or recurrent glioblastoma.

The sequences come from blood, collected after dendritic cell vaccination. This chain uses TRBV5-6 with TRBJ2-2, with a tentative D call TRBD1 (6 bases). The source of this sequence is a human donor with glioblastoma. CDR3 amino acids: CASSLGSTGNTGELFF. The CDR3 DNA is TGTGCCAGCAGCTTGGGCTCGACAGGGAACACCGGGGAGCTGTTTTTT.